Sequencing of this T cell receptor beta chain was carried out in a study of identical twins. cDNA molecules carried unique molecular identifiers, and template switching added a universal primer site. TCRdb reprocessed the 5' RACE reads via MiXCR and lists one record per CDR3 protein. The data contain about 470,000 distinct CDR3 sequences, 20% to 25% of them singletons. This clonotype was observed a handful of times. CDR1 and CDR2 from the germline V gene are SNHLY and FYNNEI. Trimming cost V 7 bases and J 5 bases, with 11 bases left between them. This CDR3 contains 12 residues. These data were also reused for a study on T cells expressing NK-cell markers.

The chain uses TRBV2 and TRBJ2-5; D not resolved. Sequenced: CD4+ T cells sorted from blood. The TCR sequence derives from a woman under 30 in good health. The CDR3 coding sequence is TGTGCCAGCACCCCCGAGTCGGAGACCCAGTACTTC. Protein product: CASTPESETQYF.